What follows are 9 T cell receptor beta chains derived from one specimen sequenced in a study of T cell changes during pregnancy in multiple sclerosis. TCRdb keeps only in-frame clones here, not all; method: immunoSEQ multiplex PCR. Of 49,000 or so clones in the sample, roughly 92% were seen once. The source material was peripheral blood, sampled in the third trimester of pregnancy. The receptor set was obtained from a female donor with multiple sclerosis, enrolled in a pregnancy study.

The chain links TRBV5-4 to TRBJ1-2, with D possibly being TRBD1 (6 bases). CDR3 length: 15 amino acids. Trimming took 7 bases from V and 4 from J, leaving 20 bases between them. Germline CDR1 is SGHNT and CDR2 is YYREEE (reference sequence). The CDR3 region is CASRDTALRAYGYTF. The DNA for the CDR3 is TGTGCCAGCCGGGACACTGCTTTAAGGGCCTATGGCTACACCTTC.

The gene calls are TRBV6-4 and TRBJ2-2, with D maybe TRBD1 (6 bases). Trimming cost V 8 bases and J 8 bases, with 24 bases left between them. CDR3 length: 16 amino acids. The germline V gene has CDR1 MRHNA and CDR2 SNTAGT. CDR3 bases: TGTGCCAGCCCGAGAAGGCCCCGGGACACCGTAGGGGAGCTGTTTTTT. Its protein is CASPRRPRDTVGELFF.

The CDR3 reads CASSLGQGTTNEKLFF. CDR3 in DNA: TGTGCCAGCTCACTGGGACAGGGGACAACTAATGAAAAACTGTTTTTT. The V gene is TRBV18, the J gene TRBJ1-4; 10 nucleotides align to TRBD1. The CDR3 runs to 16 residues. From germline, CDR1 is KGHSH and CDR2 LQKENI. Unmatched junction bases numbered 2, after V lost 4 bases and J lost 0 bases.

The chain couples TRBV15 to TRBJ1-2; TRBD1 matches 11 bases. The CDR3 is made up of 15 amino acids. Germline V gene lookup returns CDR1 LNHNV and CDR2 YYDKDF (reference sequence). Losses at the gene ends were 1 base for V and 4 bases for J; bases not matched to a gene: 2. In DNA, the CDR3 is TGTGCCACCAGCAGAGGGACAGGGGGCAGCTATGGCTACACCTTC. Encoded protein: CATSRGTGGSYGYTF.

J is TRBJ2-1 and V is TRBV29-1; D is unclear. Germline values: CDR1 SQVTM, CDR2 ANQGSEA. This CDR3 spans 14 amino acids. Trimming left V 3 bases short and J 0 bases short, with 9 bases between. Here the CDR3 reads CSVESASSYNEQFF. DNA for the CDR3: TGCAGCGTTGAGAGCGCCAGCTCCTACAATGAGCAGTTCTTC.

The chain is built from TRBV11-2 and TRBJ2-2; TRBD2 matches at 9 bases. Trimming took 0 bases from V and 2 from J; bases not matched to a gene: 4. CDR3 length: 17 residues. Germline V CDR1 and CDR2: SGHAT, FQNNGV. The CDR3 region is CASSLDSAGGNTGELFF. The CDR3 DNA follows: TGTGCCAGCAGCTTAGATTCAGCGGGGGGCAACACCGGGGAGCTGTTTTTT.

The J gene is TRBJ2-1, the V gene TRBV7-2; 9 bases are shared with TRBD1. This CDR3 region has 16 residues. Per germline, CDR1 SGHTA and CDR2 FQGNSA. Trimming at V came to 4 bases and at J to 6 bases, leaving 10 bases not matched to a gene. Written as DNA, the CDR3 is TGTGCCAGCAGCTGGGGCCCACAGGGGGCTCGCAATGAGCAGTTCTTC. As protein: CASSWGPQGARNEQFF. Combining the CDR3 with reference TRBV7-2 and TRBJ2-1 gives the whole variable domain GAGVSQSPSNKVTEKGKDVELRCDPISGHTALYWYRQSLGQGLEFLIYFQGNSAPDKSGLPSDRFSAERTGGSVSTLTIQRTQQEDSAVYLCASSWGPQGARNEQFFGPGTRLTVL.

The chain has TRBV7-2 and TRBJ2-2, with 12 bases aligning to TRBD2. The germline gives CDR1 SGHTA, CDR2 FQGNSA. With V trimmed by 5 bases and J by 6 bases, 7 bases remained unmatched. The CDR3 spans 16 residues. The CDR3 spells CASSRLGLAGPGELFF. The CDR3 DNA sequence: TGTGCCAGCAGCCGCCTGGGACTAGCGGGCCCCGGGGAGCTGTTTTTT.

The chain joins TRBV6-4 to TRBJ2-3; 8 nucleotides line up with TRBD2. The V segment lost 3 bases and the J segment 5 bases; nucleotides outside the gene matches: 13. The CDR3 extends over 17 amino acids. Germline V gene sequence: CDR1 MRHNA, CDR2 SNTAGT. CDR3 loop: CASSEGGTGGGGDTQYF. The CDR3 DNA reads as TGTGCCAGCAGTGAAGGAGGAACCGGGGGGGGAGGAGATACGCAGTATTTT.